This is a list of T cell receptor beta chains from one sample in a study of T-cell reconstitution after alpha-beta-depleted transplantation in children. From the PCR reads, TCRdb called clonotypes with MiXCR, one entry per CDR3 protein. The sample lists some 340,000 distinct CDR3 sequences; about a tenth were seen once. Here the sequenced sample was PBMCs from the stem cell graft donor, taken from the stem cell graft. These receptors all come from a human donor who donated a stem cell graft to a child with acute lymphoblastic leukemia. CDR3s include the opening cysteine and the closing phenylalanine or tryptophan. D genes are given only for firm matches. The listing skips clone size in some rows; elsewhere it reads once, few, many or a size class.

clone size | D gene | J gene | V gene | CDR3 DNA | CDR3 protein
many | - | TRBJ1-1 | TRBV10-3 | TGTGCCACGGGCATCCGAGGGACTGAAGCTTTCTTT | CATGIRGTEAFF
many | - | TRBJ2-1 | TRBV28 | TGTGCCAGCAGTTTAAACGAGGATGAGCAGTTCTTC | CASSLNEDEQFF
few | - | TRBJ2-2 | TRBV15 | TGTGCCACCAGCAGAGATCATGGGAGAACCGGGGAGCTGTTTTTT | CATSRDHGRTGELFF
- | - | TRBJ1-5 | TRBV6-2/TRBV6-3 | TGTGCCAGCAGTGACCCTCAAGGGTTTTATAGCAATCAGCCCCAGCATTTT | CASSDPQGFYSNQPQHF
once | TRBD1 | TRBJ2-7 | TRBV6-6 | TGTGCCAGCAGTGGACAGGGCGACGAGCAGTACTTC | CASSGQGDEQYF
few | TRBD2 | TRBJ2-5 | TRBV4-1 | TGCGCCAGCAGCCAAGATTTGACTAGCGGGAGGGCCGGGGGAGAGACCCAGTACTTC | CASSQDLTSGRAGGETQYF
few | - | TRBJ2-3 | TRBV20-1 | TGCAGTGCTAGAGACGGGGGAGTGGGGACAGATACGCAGTATTTT | CSARDGGVGTDTQYF
few | - | TRBJ2-2 | TRBV3-1 | TGTGCCAGCAGCCGCCGGTCGAACACCGGGGAGCTGTTTTTT | CASSRRSNTGELFF
many | TRBD1 | TRBJ2-7 | TRBV29-1 | TGCAGCGCTAAACCGGGACAGGGGGCGCAGCCGTACTTC | CSAKPGQGAQPYF
many | TRBD1 | TRBJ2-7 | TRBV28 | TGTGCCAGCAGTCCCCGGGACAGGGGAGGTTACGAGCAGTACTTC | CASSPRDRGGYEQYF
few | TRBD2 | TRBJ2-7 | TRBV5-1 | TGCGCCAGCAGCCCCGGGACTAGCGGGAGGCCCGGTGTCTCCGAGCAGTACTTC | CASSPGTSGRPGVSEQYF
once | TRBD2 | TRBJ2-1 | TRBV7-9 | TGTGCCAGCAGCCGTGGACTAGCGGGAGGGCCGACGAATGAGCAGTTCTTC | CASSRGLAGGPTNEQFF
- | TRBD1 | TRBJ2-1 | TRBV25-1 | TGTGCCAGCAGTGAACCCGGACAGGGAGGTTCCTACAATGAGCAGTTCTTC | CASSEPGQGGSYNEQFF
once | - | TRBJ1-5 | TRBV20-1 | TGCAGTGCTAGAGATGGGCCGTCGGATCAGCCCCAGCATTTT | CSARDGPSDQPQHF
many | - | TRBJ2-2 | TRBV3-1 | TGTGCCAGCAGCCAAGACCTAACCGGGGAGCTGTTTTTT | CASSQDLTGELFF
- | - | TRBJ1-6 | TRBV11-1 | TGTGCCAGCAGACTCAGGGGCAATTCACCCCTCCACTTT | CASRLRGNSPLHF
few | - | TRBJ2-2 | TRBV28 | TGTGCCAGCAGTTCCGCCGACAGATTCGCGAACACCGGGGAGCTGTTTTTT | CASSSADRFANTGELFF
few | - | TRBJ1-5 | TRBV28 | TGTGCCAGCAGTCTCCCAGGCAATCAGCCCCAGCATTTT | CASSLPGNQPQHF
- | - | TRBJ2-3 | TRBV12-3/TRBV12-4 | TGTGCCAGCAGTTTCGCGGGAAGAGATACGCAGTATTTT | CASSFAGRDTQYF
many | - | TRBJ2-6 | TRBV19 | TGTGCCAGTACGTTCGCGGGAAACTCTGGGGCCAACGTCCTGACTTTC | CASTFAGNSGANVLTF
- | TRBD1 | TRBJ1-4 | TRBV4-1 | TGCGCCAGCAGCCCTCCAGGGGGCACTAATGAAAAACTGTTTTTT | CASSPPGGTNEKLFF
many | - | TRBJ2-3 | TRBV4-2 | TGTGCCAGCAGCCAAGAAGCGGGCTACCCCACCTGGGATACGCAGTATTTT | CASSQEAGYPTWDTQYF
- | TRBD2 | TRBJ2-3 | TRBV10-3 | TGTGCCATCAGAACAGCGGGACCGGGAAGCACAGATACGCAGTATTTT | CAIRTAGPGSTDTQYF
- | TRBD1 | TRBJ1-2 | TRBV12-3/TRBV12-4 | TGTGCCAGCAAGGGACAGGGGATCCATGGCTACACCTTC | CASKGQGIHGYTF
few | - | TRBJ1-5 | TRBV12-3/TRBV12-4 | TGTGCCAGCAGTTTAGGGTTCTTTCAGCCCCAGCATTTT | CASSLGFFQPQHF
- | TRBD1 | TRBJ2-7 | TRBV4-3 | TGCGCCAGCAGCCAGCCGGGACAGGGTTCCTACGAGCAGTACTTC | CASSQPGQGSYEQYF
once | TRBD1 | TRBJ1-1 | TRBV7-9 | TGTGCCAGCAGCCCAGGGGGCGGGACGGTGAACACTGAAGCTTTCTTT | CASSPGGGTVNTEAFF
many | - | TRBJ1-1 | TRBV15 | TGTGCCACCAGCAGAGATCGTTTGTCGAACACTGAAGCTTTCTTT | CATSRDRLSNTEAFF
- | - | TRBJ2-2 | TRBV5-1 | TGCGCCAGCAGCTCGGCTCCAAGGGTTGGGGCCGGGGAGCTGTTTTTT | CASSSAPRVGAGELFF
- | - | TRBJ1-5 | TRBV7-2 | TGTGCCAGCAGCTTAGTTGGAGGGTCAAGCAATCAGCCCCAGCATTTT | CASSLVGGSSNQPQHF
- | - | TRBJ1-5 | TRBV6-2/TRBV6-3 | TGTGCCAGCAGCTACAGAGGTGGCAGGGACGGCCAGCCCCAGCATTTT | CASSYRGGRDGQPQHF
few | - | TRBJ2-2 | TRBV6-5 | TGTGCCAGCAGTTACTCGACGGTCGCCGGGGAGCTGTTTTTT | CASSYSTVAGELFF